The rows below give T cell receptor beta chains drawn from one sample of a study of Graves' ophthalmopathy and Graves' hyperthyroidism. One entry per CDR3 protein results from TCRdb running MiXCR on the multiplex PCR reads. Of more than 1,000,000 distinct CDR3 sequences in the sample, 35% to 45% were seen once. The sample consisted of peripheral blood or thyroid tissue (not recorded which). These receptors all come from an adult man with Graves' hyperthyroidism. Each CDR3 is given with its conserved first and last residue. A D gene is named only where the DNA matches it firmly. Rows give clone size only sometimes, using once, few, many, or a class for an expanded clone.

>NA|TRBV12-3/TRBV12-4|TRBJ1-5|NA
CASSHKPGHHENQPQHF
TGTGCCAGCAGCCATAAGCCGGGACACCACGAGAATCAGCCCCAGCATTTT
>few|TRBV5-4|TRBJ2-7|NA
CASSLARGSNYEQYF
TGTGCCAGCAGCCTAGCTAGGGGTTCCAACTACGAGCAGTACTTC
>NA|TRBV7-2|TRBJ1-1|TRBD1
CASSLFGQGWGAFF
TGTGCCAGCAGCTTATTCGGACAGGGGTGGGGAGCTTTCTTT
>NA|TRBV6-1|TRBJ2-7|TRBD2
CAISEAGGYYEQYF
TGTGCCATCAGTGAAGCGGGAGGTTACTACGAGCAGTACTTC
>NA|TRBV5-1|TRBJ1-6|TRBD1
CASRAGTGSQSPLHF
TGCGCCAGCAGGGCCGGGACAGGGTCACAATCACCCCTCCACTTT
>NA|TRBV10-3|TRBJ1-2|NA
CAISESGALYGYTF
TGTGCCATCAGTGAGTCGGGAGCTCTCTATGGCTACACCTTC
>NA|TRBV9|TRBJ1-2|TRBD1
CACSVQTGGASYGYTF
TGTGCCTGCAGCGTTCAAACAGGGGGCGCCAGCTATGGCTACACCTTC
>many|TRBV5-5|TRBJ1-2|NA
CASTKDPYGYTF
TGTGCCAGCACAAAGGACCCCTATGGCTACACCTTC
>many|TRBV7-9|TRBJ1-5|NA
CASSLDLGQINQPQHF
TGTGCCAGCAGCTTAGATCTCGGACAGATAAATCAGCCCCAGCATTTT
>many|TRBV7-9|TRBJ1-6|NA
CASSLSVGSPLHF
TGTGCCAGCAGCTTATCAGTGGGTTCACCCCTCCACTTT
>NA|TRBV11-2|TRBJ2-2|NA
CASSRLQGNTGELFF
TGTGCCAGCAGCAGACTCCAGGGGAACACCGGGGAGCTGTTTTTT
>NA|TRBV7-2|TRBJ1-6|TRBD1
CASSLKDRASLLHF
TGCGCCAGCAGCCTAAAGGACAGGGCTTCACTCCTCCACTTT
>NA|TRBV5-1|TRBJ2-3|NA
CASRLGSGGDTQYF
TGCGCCAGCAGACTAGGGAGCGGAGGCGATACGCAGTATTTT
>many|TRBV29-1|TRBJ2-5|NA
CSVSRGETQYF
TGCAGCGTCTCCAGAGGAGAGACCCAGTACTTC
>few|TRBV7-2|TRBJ1-5|NA
CASSQFRESNQPQHF
TGTGCCAGCAGCCAATTTAGGGAGAGCAATCAGCCCCAGCATTTT
>once|TRBV29-1|TRBJ2-5|NA
CSLAGAQETQYF
TGCAGCTTGGCAGGGGCACAAGAGACCCAGTACTTC
>many|TRBV2|TRBJ1-5|NA
CASMVGLHNQPQHF
TGTGCCAGCATGGTCGGACTGCACAATCAGCCCCAGCATTTT
>NA|TRBV20-1|TRBJ2-5|TRBD1
CSAPGTALPTQYF
TGCAGTGCTCCCGGGACAGCCCTTCCGACCCAGTACTTC
>many|TRBV6-1|TRBJ1-6|NA
CASSDSSYNSPLHF
TGTGCCAGCAGTGACAGCTCCTATAATTCACCCCTCCACTTT
>many|TRBV6-6|TRBJ1-1|NA
CASKQDEAFF
TGTGCCAGCAAACAAGATGAAGCTTTCTTT
>NA|TRBV5-6|TRBJ2-5|TRBD2
CASSGMRTSSAETQYF
TGTGCCAGCAGCGGAATGAGGACTAGCAGCGCAGAGACCCAGTACTTC
>NA|TRBV4-1|TRBJ2-7|NA
CASSLLGGLLDEQYF
TGCGCCAGCAGCCTCCTTGGGGGTCTCCTAGACGAGCAGTACTTC
>many|TRBV9|TRBJ1-2|NA
CASSQTIYGYTF
TGTGCCAGCAGTCAAACCATCTATGGCTACACCTTC
>many|TRBV19|TRBJ1-1|NA
CASSWMNTEAFF
TGTGCCAGTAGCTGGATGAACACTGAAGCTTTCTTT
>many|TRBV14|TRBJ1-1|NA
CASSLAAHAEAFF
TGTGCCAGCAGCCTCGCAGCTCATGCTGAAGCTTTCTTT
>NA|TRBV7-2|TRBJ2-6|NA
CASSSGDNVLTF
TGTGCCAGCAGCTCCGGGGACAACGTCCTGACTTTC
>NA|TRBV4-1|TRBJ1-2|NA
CASSRQYGYTF
TGCGCCAGCAGCCGGCAGTATGGCTACACCTTC
>many|TRBV10-3|TRBJ2-7|TRBD1
CAISESGQRGSYEQYF
TGTGCCATCAGTGAGTCGGGACAGCGTGGGTCCTACGAGCAGTACTTC
>NA|TRBV7-8|TRBJ2-6|TRBD1
CASSRDRVNTEAF
TGTGCCAGCAGCCGGGACAGGGTTAACACTGAAGCTTTC
>many|TRBV19|TRBJ1-2|TRBD1
CASSIGQGFDGYTF
TGTGCCAGTAGTATAGGACAGGGTTTTGATGGCTACACCTTC
>NA|TRBV2|TRBJ1-5|NA
CASSEHSNQPQHF
TGTGCCAGCAGTGAGCATTCCAATCAGCCCCAGCATTTT
>many|TRBV7-9|TRBJ2-7|NA
CASSVIGQRYEQYF
TGTGCCAGCAGCGTGATCGGACAGCGATACGAGCAGTACTTC
>many|TRBV19|TRBJ1-1|NA
CASKKEGITEAFF
TGTGCCAGTAAAAAAGAGGGGATCACTGAAGCTTTCTTT
>many|TRBV20-1|TRBJ2-7|NA
CSARMRVEQYF
TGCAGTGCTAGAATGAGGGTCGAGCAGTACTTC
>NA|TRBV7-2|TRBJ1-6|NA
CASSLRLQGNSPLHF
TGTGCCAGCAGCTTAAGGCTTCAGGGCAATTCACCCCTCCACTTT
>few|TRBV3-1|TRBJ1-2|NA
CASSHPGANYGYTF
TGTGCCAGCAGCCACCCCGGGGCTAACTATGGCTACACCTTC
>NA|TRBV10-3|TRBJ2-7|NA
CAITDNAYEQYF
TGTGCCATCACCGATAACGCCTACGAGCAGTACTTC
>many|TRBV2|TRBJ1-5|NA
CASSDIGGGGQPQHF
TGTGCCAGCAGTGATATTGGCGGCGGGGGTCAGCCCCAGCATTTT
>NA|TRBV29-1|TRBJ2-5|TRBD1
CSVERDRGEQETQYF
TGCAGCGTTGAAAGGGACAGGGGGGAACAAGAGACCCAGTACTTC
>many|TRBV29-1|TRBJ2-2|NA
CSVAGDTGELFF
TGCAGCGTTGCGGGGGACACCGGGGAGCTGTTTTTT